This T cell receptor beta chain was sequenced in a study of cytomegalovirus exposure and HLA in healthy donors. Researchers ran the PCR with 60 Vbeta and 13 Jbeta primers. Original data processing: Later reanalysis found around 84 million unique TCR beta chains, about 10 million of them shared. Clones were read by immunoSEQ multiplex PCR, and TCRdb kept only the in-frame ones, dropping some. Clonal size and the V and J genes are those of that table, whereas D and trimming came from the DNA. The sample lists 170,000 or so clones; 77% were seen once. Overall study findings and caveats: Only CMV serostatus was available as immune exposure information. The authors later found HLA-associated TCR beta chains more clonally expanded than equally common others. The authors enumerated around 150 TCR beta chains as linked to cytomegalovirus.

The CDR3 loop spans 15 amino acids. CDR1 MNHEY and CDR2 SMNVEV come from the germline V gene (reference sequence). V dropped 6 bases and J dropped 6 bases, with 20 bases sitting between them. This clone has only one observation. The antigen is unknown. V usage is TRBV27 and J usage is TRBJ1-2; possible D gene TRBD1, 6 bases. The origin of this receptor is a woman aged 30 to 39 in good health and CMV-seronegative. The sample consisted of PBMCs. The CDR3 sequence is CASSSIPQGRDGYTF. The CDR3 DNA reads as TGTGCCAGCAGCTCAATCCCCCAGGGGAGGGATGGCTACACCTTC.